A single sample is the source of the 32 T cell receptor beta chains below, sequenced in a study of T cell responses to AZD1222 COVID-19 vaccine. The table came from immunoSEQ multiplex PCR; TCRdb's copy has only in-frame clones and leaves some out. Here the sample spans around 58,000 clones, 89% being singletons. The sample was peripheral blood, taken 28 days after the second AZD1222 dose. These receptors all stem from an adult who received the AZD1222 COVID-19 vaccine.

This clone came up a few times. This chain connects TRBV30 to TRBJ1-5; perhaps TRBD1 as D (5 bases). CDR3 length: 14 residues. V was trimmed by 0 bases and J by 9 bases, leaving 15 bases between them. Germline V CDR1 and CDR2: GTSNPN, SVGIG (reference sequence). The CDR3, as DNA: TGTGCCTGGAGTGTCAGCAGGGCGGGTTGGCCCCAGCATTTT. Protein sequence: CAWSVSRAGWPQHF.

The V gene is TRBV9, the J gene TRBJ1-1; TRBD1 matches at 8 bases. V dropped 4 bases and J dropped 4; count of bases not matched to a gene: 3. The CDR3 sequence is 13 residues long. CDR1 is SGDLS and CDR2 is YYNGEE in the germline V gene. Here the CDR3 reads CASSFTGGTEAFF. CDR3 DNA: TGTGCCAGCAGCTTTACAGGGGGCACTGAAGCTTTCTTT.

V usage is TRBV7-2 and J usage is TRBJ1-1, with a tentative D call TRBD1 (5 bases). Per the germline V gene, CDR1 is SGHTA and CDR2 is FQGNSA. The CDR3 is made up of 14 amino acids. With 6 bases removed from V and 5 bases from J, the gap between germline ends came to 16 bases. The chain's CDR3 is CASRPSQGVTEAFF. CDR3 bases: TGTGCCAGCAGGCCCAGCCAGGGTGTGACTGAAGCTTTCTTT.

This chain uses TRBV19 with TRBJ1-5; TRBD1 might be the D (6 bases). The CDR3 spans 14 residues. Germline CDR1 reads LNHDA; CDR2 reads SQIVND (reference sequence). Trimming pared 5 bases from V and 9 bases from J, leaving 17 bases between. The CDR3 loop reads CASSFGQQNGPQHF. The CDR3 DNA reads TGTGCCAGTAGTTTCGGACAGCAGAATGGGCCCCAGCATTTT.

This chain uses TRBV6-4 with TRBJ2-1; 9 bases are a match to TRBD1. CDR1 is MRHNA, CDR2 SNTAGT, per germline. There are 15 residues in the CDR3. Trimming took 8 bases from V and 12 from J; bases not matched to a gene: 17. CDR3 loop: CASSPMGTGLSPQFF. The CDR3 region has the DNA TGTGCCAGCTCACCAATGGGGACAGGGCTCTCGCCGCAGTTCTTC.

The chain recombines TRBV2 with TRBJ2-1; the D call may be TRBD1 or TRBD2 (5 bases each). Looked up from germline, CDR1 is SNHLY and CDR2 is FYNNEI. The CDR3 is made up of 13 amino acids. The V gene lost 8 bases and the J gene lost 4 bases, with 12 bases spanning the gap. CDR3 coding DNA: TGTGCCAGCCCCGGGTGGGGGTACAATGAGCAGTTCTTC. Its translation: CASPGWGYNEQFF.

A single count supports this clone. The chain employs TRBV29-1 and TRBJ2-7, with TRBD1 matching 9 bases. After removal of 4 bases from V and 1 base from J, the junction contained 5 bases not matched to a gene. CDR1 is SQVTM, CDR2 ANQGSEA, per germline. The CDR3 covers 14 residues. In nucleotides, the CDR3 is TGCAGCGTTGCATGGACAGGGGTGTCCTACGAGCAGTACTTC. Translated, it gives CSVAWTGVSYEQYF.

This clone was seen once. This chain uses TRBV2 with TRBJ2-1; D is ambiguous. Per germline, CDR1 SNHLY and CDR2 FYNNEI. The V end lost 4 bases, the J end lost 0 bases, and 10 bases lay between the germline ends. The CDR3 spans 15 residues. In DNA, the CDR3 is TGTGCCAGCAGTGGAGACTCCCGCTCCTACAATGAGCAGTTCTTC. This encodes CASSGDSRSYNEQFF.

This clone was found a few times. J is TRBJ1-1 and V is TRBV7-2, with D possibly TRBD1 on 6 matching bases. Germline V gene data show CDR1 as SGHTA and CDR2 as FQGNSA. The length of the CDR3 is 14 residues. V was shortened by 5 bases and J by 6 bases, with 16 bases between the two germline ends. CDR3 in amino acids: CASSGRTVSAEAFF. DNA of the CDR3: TGTGCCAGCAGCGGAAGGACAGTCTCCGCTGAAGCTTTCTTT.

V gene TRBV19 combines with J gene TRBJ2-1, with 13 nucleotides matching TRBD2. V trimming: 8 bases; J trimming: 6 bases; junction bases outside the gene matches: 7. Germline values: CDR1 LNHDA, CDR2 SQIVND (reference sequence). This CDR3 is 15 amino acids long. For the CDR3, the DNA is TGTGCCAGTCATCGAACTAGCGGGAGGGTCAATGAGCAGTTCTTC. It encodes CASHRTSGRVNEQFF.

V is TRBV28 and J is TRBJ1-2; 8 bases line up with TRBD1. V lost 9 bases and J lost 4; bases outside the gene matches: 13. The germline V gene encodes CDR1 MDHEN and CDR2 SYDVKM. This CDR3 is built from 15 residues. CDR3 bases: TGTGCCAGTGGGATCCCGGGACAGGCGTTCTATGGCTACACCTTC. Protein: CASGIPGQAFYGYTF.

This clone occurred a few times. For the CDR3, the DNA is TGTGCCAGCGAAAGGGGCCTGAACACTGAAGCTTTCTTT. Amino acid sequence: CASERGLNTEAFF. The chain employs TRBV6-5 and TRBJ1-1; perhaps TRBD1 as D (5 bases). From germline, CDR1 is MNHEY and CDR2 SVGAGI. The CDR3 has 13 amino acids. Trimming left V 8 bases short and J 0 bases short, with 10 bases between.

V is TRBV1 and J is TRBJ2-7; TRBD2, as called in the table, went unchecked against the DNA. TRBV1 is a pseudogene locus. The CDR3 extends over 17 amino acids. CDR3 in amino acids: CTSSQDVLAGMEYEQYF. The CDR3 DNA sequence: TGCACCAGCAGCCAAGACGTTCTAGCGGGAATGGAGTACGAGCAGTACTTC.

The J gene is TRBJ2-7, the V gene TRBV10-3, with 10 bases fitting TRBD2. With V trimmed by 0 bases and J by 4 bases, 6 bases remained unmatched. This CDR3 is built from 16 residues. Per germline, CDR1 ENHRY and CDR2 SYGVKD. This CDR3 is CAISESLAGAGYEQYF. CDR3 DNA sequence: TGTGCCATCAGTGAGTCCCTAGCGGGAGCGGGGTACGAGCAGTACTTC.

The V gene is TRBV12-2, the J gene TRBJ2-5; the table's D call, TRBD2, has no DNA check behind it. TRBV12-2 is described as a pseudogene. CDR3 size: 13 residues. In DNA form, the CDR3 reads TGTGCAAGTCGCTTAGCGTCCGGAGAGACCCAGTACTTC. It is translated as CASRLASGETQYF.

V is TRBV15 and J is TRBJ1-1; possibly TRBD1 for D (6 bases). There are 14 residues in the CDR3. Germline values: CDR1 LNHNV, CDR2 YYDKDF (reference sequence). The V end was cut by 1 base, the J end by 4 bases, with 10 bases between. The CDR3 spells CATSRGDTGTEAFF. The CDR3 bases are TGTGCCACCAGCAGAGGGGACACGGGCACTGAAGCTTTCTTT.

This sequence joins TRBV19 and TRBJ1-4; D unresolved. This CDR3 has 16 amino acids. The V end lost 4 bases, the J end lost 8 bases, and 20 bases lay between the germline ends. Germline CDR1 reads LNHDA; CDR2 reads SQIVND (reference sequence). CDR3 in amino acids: CASSTRDQPGREKLFF. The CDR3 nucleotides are TGTGCCAGTAGTACCAGAGACCAACCTGGTAGAGAAAAACTGTTTTTT.

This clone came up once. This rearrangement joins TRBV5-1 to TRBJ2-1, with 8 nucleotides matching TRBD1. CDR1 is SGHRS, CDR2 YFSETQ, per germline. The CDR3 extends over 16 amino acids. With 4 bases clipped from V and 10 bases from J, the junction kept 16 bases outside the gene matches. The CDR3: CASSPATGEIAGEQFF. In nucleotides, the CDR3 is TGCGCCAGCAGCCCCGCGACAGGGGAAATCGCGGGGGAGCAGTTCTTC.

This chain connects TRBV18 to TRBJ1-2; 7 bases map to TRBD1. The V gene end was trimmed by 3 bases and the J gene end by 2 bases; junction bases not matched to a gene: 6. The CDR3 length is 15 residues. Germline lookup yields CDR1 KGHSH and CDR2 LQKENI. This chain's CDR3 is CASSPTAGGNYGYTF. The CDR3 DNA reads TGTGCCAGCTCACCGACGGCAGGGGGGAACTATGGCTACACCTTC. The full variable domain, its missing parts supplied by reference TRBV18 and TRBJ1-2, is NAGVMQNPRHLVRRRGQEARLRCSPMKGHSHVYWYRQLPEEGLKFMVYLQKENIIDESGMPKERFSAEFPKEGPSILRIQQVVRGDSAAYFCASSPTAGGNYGYTFGSGTRLTVV.

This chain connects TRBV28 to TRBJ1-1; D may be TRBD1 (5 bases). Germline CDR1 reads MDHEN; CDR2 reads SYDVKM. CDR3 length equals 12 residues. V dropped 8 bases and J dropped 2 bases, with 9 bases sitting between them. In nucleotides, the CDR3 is TGTGCCAGCGGGGGGGGAAACACTGAAGCTTTCTTT. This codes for CASGGGNTEAFF.

Written as DNA, the CDR3 is TGTGCCTGGAGTGTACTTCCGGGAAAGGGGTACTTC. This gives the protein CAWSVLPGKGYF. This chain connects TRBV30 to TRBJ2-7; a possible D gene is TRBD2 (5 bases). The CDR3 length is 12 residues. Germline CDR1 reads GTSNPN; CDR2 reads SVGIG (reference sequence). Trimming pared 0 bases from V and 12 bases from J, leaving 15 bases between.

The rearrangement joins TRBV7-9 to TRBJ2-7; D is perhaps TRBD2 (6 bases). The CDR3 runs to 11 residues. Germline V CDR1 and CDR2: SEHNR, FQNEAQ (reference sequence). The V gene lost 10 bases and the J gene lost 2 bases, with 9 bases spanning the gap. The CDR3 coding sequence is TGTGCCACCAAGCGGGCCTACGAGCAGTACTTC. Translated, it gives CATKRAYEQYF. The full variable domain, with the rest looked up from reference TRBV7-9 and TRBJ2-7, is DTGVSQNPRHKITKRGQNVTFRCDPISEHNRLYWYRQTLGQGPEFLTYFQNEAQLEKSRLLSDRFSAERPKGSFSTLEIQRTEQGDSAMYLCATKRAYEQYFGPGTRLTVT.

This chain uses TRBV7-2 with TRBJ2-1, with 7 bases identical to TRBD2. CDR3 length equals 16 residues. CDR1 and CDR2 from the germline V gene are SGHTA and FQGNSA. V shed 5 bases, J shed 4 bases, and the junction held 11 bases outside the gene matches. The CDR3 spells CASSPTAGSRYNEQFF. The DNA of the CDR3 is TGTGCCAGCAGCCCAACAGCGGGATCCAGATACAATGAGCAGTTCTTC.

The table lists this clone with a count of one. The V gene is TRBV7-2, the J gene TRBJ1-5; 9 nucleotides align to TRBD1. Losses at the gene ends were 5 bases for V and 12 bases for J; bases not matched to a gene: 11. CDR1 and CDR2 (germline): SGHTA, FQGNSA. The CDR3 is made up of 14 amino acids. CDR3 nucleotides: TGTGCCAGCAGCGACCTACCCGGGACAGGGTTCCAGCATTTT. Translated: CASSDLPGTGFQHF.

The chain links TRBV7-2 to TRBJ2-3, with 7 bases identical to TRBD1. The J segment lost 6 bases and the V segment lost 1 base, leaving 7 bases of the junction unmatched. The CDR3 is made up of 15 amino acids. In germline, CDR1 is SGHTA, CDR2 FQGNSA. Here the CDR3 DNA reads TGTGCCAGCAGCTTAGGAGCCAGGGGGATCGATACGCAGTATTTT. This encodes CASSLGARGIDTQYF.

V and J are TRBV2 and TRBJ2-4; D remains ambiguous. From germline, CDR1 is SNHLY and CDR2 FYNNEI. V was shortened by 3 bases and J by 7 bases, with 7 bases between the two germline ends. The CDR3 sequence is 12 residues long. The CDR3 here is CASSDNGNIQYF. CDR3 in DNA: TGTGCCAGCAGTGACAACGGGAACATTCAGTACTTC.

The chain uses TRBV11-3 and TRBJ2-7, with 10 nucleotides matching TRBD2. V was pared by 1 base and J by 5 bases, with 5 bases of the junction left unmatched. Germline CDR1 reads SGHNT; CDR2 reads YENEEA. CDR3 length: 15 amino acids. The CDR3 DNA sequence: TGTGCCAGCAGCTTAGGGGGAAGCGGGAGGGACGAGCAGTACTTC. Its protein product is CASSLGGSGRDEQYF.

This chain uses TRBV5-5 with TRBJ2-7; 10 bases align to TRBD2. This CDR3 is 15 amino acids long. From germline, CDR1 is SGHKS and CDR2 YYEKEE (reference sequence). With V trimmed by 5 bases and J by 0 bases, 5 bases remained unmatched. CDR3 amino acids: CASRAGTSDSYEQYF. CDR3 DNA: TGTGCCAGCAGGGCCGGGACTAGCGACTCCTACGAGCAGTACTTC.

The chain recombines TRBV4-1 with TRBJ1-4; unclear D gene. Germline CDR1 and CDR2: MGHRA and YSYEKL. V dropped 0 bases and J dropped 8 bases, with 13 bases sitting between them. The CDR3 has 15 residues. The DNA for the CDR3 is TGCGCCAGCAGCCAAGAAGTGAAGGTGAGCGAAAAACTGTTTTTT. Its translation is CASSQEVKVSEKLFF.

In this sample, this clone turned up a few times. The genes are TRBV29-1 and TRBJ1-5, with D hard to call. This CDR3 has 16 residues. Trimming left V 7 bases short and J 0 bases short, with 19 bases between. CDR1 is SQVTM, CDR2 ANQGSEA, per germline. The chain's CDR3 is CSETPPVFYSNQPQHF. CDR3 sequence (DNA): TGCAGCGAGACCCCGCCAGTCTTTTATAGCAATCAGCCCCAGCATTTT.

CDR3 in DNA: TGTGCCAGCAGTGCTGCGGACGGTGAAGCTTTCTTT. This translates into CASSAADGEAFF. The genes are TRBV12-3 or TRBV12-4 and TRBJ1-1, with D uncertain. The CDR3 consists of 12 residues. Trimming took 5 bases from V and 7 from J, leaving 11 bases between them.

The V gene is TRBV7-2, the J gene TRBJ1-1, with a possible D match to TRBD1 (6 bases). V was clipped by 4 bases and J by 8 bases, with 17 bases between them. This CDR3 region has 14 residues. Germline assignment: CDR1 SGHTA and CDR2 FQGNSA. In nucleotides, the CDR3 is TGTGCCAGCAGCTCATACCTCAGGACAGAAGAAGCTTTCTTT. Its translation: CASSSYLRTEEAFF.